This T cell receptor (beta chain) was documented in a study of blood T cell repertoires in COVID-19. Overall study: Sample material is recorded as cDNA or gDNA derived from T cells, B-cell-depleted T cells, or PBMCs.

The protocol was immunoSEQ multiplex PCR, while the TCRdb copy is restricted to in-frame clones and leaves out a portion. The table shows approximately 200,000 clones, with roughly 87% occurring only once. The germline V and J ends were trimmed by 7 bases and 2 bases, with 15 bases remaining between them. The CDR3 is 16 residues long. Per the germline V gene, CDR1 is SGHVS and CDR2 is FQNEAQ. The chain employs TRBV7-8 and TRBJ2-6; a weak D match, TRBD1 (6 bases). The receptor's source is a man in his forties with active or convalescent COVID-19. The sequencing input was peripheral blood. Written as DNA, the CDR3 is TGTGCCAGCATTCCAGGGGTAATACCTGGGGCCAACGTCCTGACTTTC. It specifies CASIPGVIPGANVLTF.